A single sample gave rise to the 5 T cell receptor beta chains below, sequenced in a study of OX40 agonist ivuxolimab in advanced cancers. Clones were read by immunoSEQ multiplex PCR, and TCRdb kept only the in-frame ones, dropping some. Among roughly 92,000 clones listed, about 84% were seen once. The sequenced sample was CD4+ or CD8+ T cells sorted from blood, obtained in a trial of the OX40 agonist ivuxolimab. The receptor set was obtained from an adult with an advanced solid tumor such as melanoma, head and neck, liver or kidney cancer.

The rearrangement uses TRBV7-8 and TRBJ2-5; the D is unclear. The J call may be mistaken, given a closer DNA end match to TRBJ2-7. The length of the CDR3 is 15 residues. The germline V gene encodes CDR1 SGHVS and CDR2 FQNEAQ. CDR3 nucleotide sequence: TGTGCCAGCAGCTTAGTGGAAGTCTCGAGCCACGAGCAGTACTTC. The encoded protein is CASSLVEVSSHEQYF.

The V and J genes are TRBV19 and TRBJ1-2; 9 bases agree with TRBD1. Per germline, CDR1 LNHDA and CDR2 SQIVND (reference sequence). This CDR3 has 16 residues. Germline trimming cut 5 bases from V and 4 bases from J; bases unmatched to any gene: 11. The CDR3 region has the DNA TGTGCCAGTAGTCCCCGGGACAGGGTATATAGCTATGGCTACACCTTC. It codes for CASSPRDRVYSYGYTF.

V gene TRBV2 combines with J gene TRBJ1-1, with TRBD1 matching 7 bases. The CDR3 extends over 15 amino acids. Germline V gives CDR1 SNHLY, CDR2 FYNNEI. Trimming at V came to 7 bases and at J to 1 base, leaving 9 bases not matched to a gene. CDR3 bases: TGTGCCAGCAAGGGGGGGGGACAGAGGAACACTGAAGCTTTCTTT. Translated, it gives CASKGGGQRNTEAFF.

V gene TRBV4-3 combines with J gene TRBJ1-5, with D perhaps TRBD1 (5 bases). The CDR3 is 15 residues long. From germline, CDR1 is LGHNA and CDR2 YSLEER. Deletions cut 4 bases from V and 4 bases from J, with 14 bases between. CDR3 protein: CASSPRAQTNQPQHF. The DNA of the CDR3 is TGCGCCAGCAGCCCCAGGGCACAGACGAATCAGCCCCAGCATTTT.

The chain recombines TRBV5-4 with TRBJ1-2; 7 bases fit TRBD1. This CDR3 region has 15 residues. The germline V gene has CDR1 SGHNT and CDR2 YYREEE (reference sequence). The trim removed 5 bases at V and 0 bases at J, leaving 7 bases unmatched. CDR3 sequence: CASRLGTVTNYGYTF. CDR3 nucleotides: TGTGCCAGCAGACTAGGGACAGTGACTAACTATGGCTACACCTTC.